These 5 T cell receptor beta chains came from one sample sequenced in a study of vaccination effects on CD4 cells after COVID-19. Measured with immunoSEQ multiplex PCR; TCRdb has only the in-frame clones, and not every one. The sample includes 50,000 to 60,000 clones, around 70% of them seen just once. The antigens for these receptors are not known. Peptide-pool stimulation followed by sequencing identified expanded antigen-specific CD4+ clonotypes in the ViraFEST assay. Culturing for roughly 10 days preceded CD4+ T cell isolation. Recipients of the vaccine had no prior SARS-CoV-2 infection and negative nucleocapsid antibodies. The sequencing here drew on CD4+ T cells from PBMCs cultured with SARS-CoV-2 spike peptides, taken before COVID-19 vaccination. These receptors all stem from a human donor who received a COVID-19 vaccine.

This clone came up once. This rearrangement joins TRBV9 to TRBJ2-5; no definite D call. Trimming took 3 bases from V and 0 from J, leaving 12 bases between them. Germline CDR1 reads SGDLS; CDR2 reads YYNGEE. The CDR3 length is 15 residues. The CDR3 DNA sequence: TGTGCCAGCAGCGCGAGGCCACCGTACCAAGAGACCCAGTACTTC. Its protein is CASSARPPYQETQYF.

The gene calls are TRBV7-2 and TRBJ2-7; 14 bases are a match to TRBD2. Germline V lookup: CDR1 SGHTA, CDR2 FQGNSA. J was trimmed by 7 bases and V by 5 bases; bases with no gene match: 7. The CDR3 is 15 residues long. The CDR3 bases are TGTGCCAGCAGCCCCGTGACTAGCGGGAGGGTTGAGCAGTACTTC. It translates to CASSPVTSGRVEQYF.

The rearrangement joins TRBV5-1 to TRBJ1-6; no definite D call. Germline V lookup: CDR1 SGHRS, CDR2 YFSETQ. Trimming removed 0 bases at V and 4 bases at J, with 8 bases between. This CDR3 spans 15 amino acids. The CDR3 DNA reads as TGCGCCAGCAGCTTGGCTGGAAGGTATAATTCACCCCTCCACTTT. Its translation: CASSLAGRYNSPLHF.

This clone came up a few times. This chain uses TRBV7-9 with TRBJ1-1; D is unclear. V was cut by 5 bases and J by 5 bases, with 15 bases left in between. Germline assignment: CDR1 SEHNR and CDR2 FQNEAQ (reference sequence). The CDR3 consists of 14 residues. The CDR3 DNA follows: TGTGCCAGCAGCCGAAGTATGCTAGGGACTGAAGCTTTCTTT. It specifies CASSRSMLGTEAFF.

This clone was seen a handful of times. The chain recombines TRBV7-2 with TRBJ2-7; 14 bases map to TRBD2. V dropped 5 bases and J dropped 4; count of bases not matched to a gene: 4. CDR3 length: 15 residues. The V gene's germline CDR1 is SGHTA and CDR2 FQGNSA. CDR3 coding DNA: TGTGCCAGCAGCCCCCGGACTAGCGGGGGGTACGAGCAGTACTTC. Amino acids: CASSPRTSGGYEQYF. Full variable domain (missing parts from reference TRBV7-2 and TRBJ2-7): GAGVSQSPSNKVTEKGKDVELRCDPISGHTALYWYRQSLGQGLEFLIYFQGNSAPDKSGLPSDRFSAERTGGSVSTLTIQRTQQEDSAVYLCASSPRTSGGYEQYFGPGTRLTVT.